The T cell receptor (beta chain) described here comes from a study of blood T cells in healthy people across ages. Germline V gene sequence: CDR1 LGHDT, CDR2 YNNKEL (reference sequence). The CDR3 is made up of 13 amino acids. Trimming took 1 base from V and 8 from J, leaving 9 bases between them. A minimum of 6 micrograms of total RNA was extracted per sample. Through a sample-barcoded 5' primer and a J-beta primer mix, a second PCR was run for 7 to 11 cycles. TCRdb re-analysed the 5' RACE reads in MiXCR, keeping a single row per CDR3 protein. The sample contains over 950,000 distinct CDR3 sequences, roughly 51% of which appear only once.

Specimen: blood. This rearrangement joins TRBV3-1 to TRBJ2-1; no clear D gene. The TCR sequence derives from a woman in her fifties or sixties in good health. The CDR3 nucleotides read TGTGCCAGCAGCCAAGGCGTTGGGGATGAGCAGTTCTTC. The encoded protein is CASSQGVGDEQFF.